These 21 T cell receptor beta chains came from one sample sequenced in a study of T cells after yellow fever vaccination. TCRdb recomputed calls from the 5' RACE reads with MiXCR, one row per CDR3 protein. Of about 120,000 distinct CDR3 sequences in the sample, roughly 8.4% were seen once. Sequenced material: CD8+ T cells sorted from PBMCs, taken 45 days after the yellow fever booster vaccination. The receptor set was obtained from a man younger than 40 who received the YFV17D yellow fever vaccine.

The chain uses TRBV11-2 and TRBJ2-1; D could derive from TRBD1 or TRBD2 (5 bases each). Deletions cut 5 bases from V and 4 bases from J, with 12 bases between. The CDR3 spans 14 residues. Germline values: CDR1 SGHAT, CDR2 FQNNGV. As DNA, the CDR3 is TGTGCCAGCAGCCCCCCGGGACCTTACAATGAGCAGTTCTTC. Residues: CASSPPGPYNEQFF. The whole variable domain, remainder taken from reference TRBV11-2 and TRBJ2-1, is EAGVAQSPRYKIIEKRQSVAFWCNPISGHATLYWYQQILGQGPKLLIQFQNNGVVDDSQLPKDRFSAERLKGVDSTLKIQPAKLEDSAVYLCASSPPGPYNEQFFGPGTRLTVL.

There are a few counts of this clonotype. This chain joins TRBV20-1 and TRBJ2-1, with D tentatively TRBD1 (5 bases). The V and J ends lost 5 bases and 1 base respectively, with 15 bases between them. The CDR3 has 15 amino acids. Germline assignment: CDR1 DFQATT and CDR2 SNEGSKA (reference sequence). The CDR3 nucleotides are TGCAGTGCTCCGTATTGGCAGGGTTCCTACAATGAGCAGTTCTTC. Residues: CSAPYWQGSYNEQFF.

V is TRBV7-9 and J is TRBJ2-3; D unresolved. The CDR3 extends over 13 amino acids. Trimming took off 3 bases at V and 5 bases at J, with 9 bases between the two ends. Per germline, CDR1 SEHNR and CDR2 FQNEAQ (reference sequence). CDR3 sequence (DNA): TGTGCCAGCAGCTTCACCCCTGGAGATACGCAGTATTTT. This codes for CASSFTPGDTQYF.

J is TRBJ1-2 and V is TRBV20-1; D is undetermined. Germline values: CDR1 DFQATT, CDR2 SNEGSKA (reference sequence). The germline V and J ends were trimmed by 6 bases and 4 bases, with 15 bases remaining between them. The CDR3 length is 13 residues. DNA for the CDR3: TGCAGTGCCGAGAACGCCGACGGCTATGGCTACACCTTC. Protein: CSAENADGYGYTF.

This clonotype was counted ten times or more. Its ends do not fully match the called genes, so a read error is possible. V is TRBV5-5 and J is TRBJ2-7, with D unclear. CDR1 and CDR2 (germline): SGHKS, YYEKEE (reference sequence). The CDR3 has 8 amino acids. DNA of the CDR3: TGTGCCAGCAGCTTGAGGGACTTC. This gives the protein CASSLRDF.

This clonotype was observed a handful of times. The chain is built from TRBV10-2 and TRBJ2-5, with a weak D call TRBD2 (5 bases). Trimming stripped 3 bases from V and 0 bases from J, with 8 bases between. The CDR3 is 14 amino acids. Germline V lookup: CDR1 WSHSY, CDR2 SAAADI. CDR3 DNA: TGCGCCAGCAGTGAAGGGCGGGACCAAGAGACCCAGTACTTC. This codes for CASSEGRDQETQYF.

This clonotype was observed at least ten times. The gene calls are TRBV5-6 and TRBJ2-7; D remains ambiguous. V was cut by 0 bases and J by 7 bases, with 5 bases left in between. Germline V CDR1 and CDR2: SGHDT, YYEEEE. The CDR3 extends over 11 amino acids. The CDR3 spells CASSLGLEQYF. CDR3 sequence (DNA): TGTGCCAGCAGCTTGGGGCTTGAGCAGTACTTC.

The J gene is TRBJ2-4, the V gene TRBV12-3 or TRBV12-4; a possible D gene is TRBD2 (6 bases). V was clipped by 3 bases and J by 7 bases, with 16 bases between them. The CDR3 has 15 amino acids. In DNA, the CDR3 is TGTGCCAGCAGTTTTCCACAGTCACTAGCCAACATTCAGTACTTC. Protein product: CASSFPQSLANIQYF.

At least ten counts were recorded for this clonotype. The chain uses TRBV5-1 and TRBJ2-1; the D gene is possibly TRBD2 (6 bases). Germline CDR1 SGHRS, CDR2 YFSETQ. The CDR3 has 16 residues. V lost 4 bases and J lost 0, with 14 bases in between. The chain's CDR3 is CASSPQTSSSYNEQFF. The CDR3 DNA is TGCGCCAGCAGCCCCCAGACTAGTAGCTCCTACAATGAGCAGTTCTTC.

This clonotype was observed at least ten times. The chain employs TRBV5-1 and TRBJ2-1; 9 nucleotides match TRBD2. CDR3 length: 12 residues. V was clipped by 2 bases and J by 15 bases; unmatched bases: 6. Germline assignment: CDR1 SGHRS and CDR2 YFSETQ. DNA for the CDR3: TGCGCCAGCAGCTTAGAAAGCGGGAGGAGGTTCTTC. Translating it yields CASSLESGRRFF.

This clonotype was counted many times. The chain has TRBV7-8 and TRBJ2-1; D perhaps matches TRBD1 (6 bases). CDR3 length equals 14 residues. Germline V gives CDR1 SGHVS, CDR2 FQNEAQ. Trimming took 1 base from V and 5 from J, leaving 9 bases between them. This CDR3 is CASSLEQGDNEQFF. The CDR3 DNA reads TGTGCCAGCAGCTTAGAACAGGGAGACAATGAGCAGTTCTTC.

This sequence joins TRBV7-9 and TRBJ2-5; D is undetermined. Germline CDR1 is SEHNR and CDR2 is FQNEAQ (reference sequence). V lost 1 base and J lost 2, with 11 bases in between. The CDR3 sequence is 15 residues long. The CDR3 coding sequence is TGTGCCAGCAGCTTAGTGGGCAAACTTCAAGAGACCCAGTACTTC. The encoded protein is CASSLVGKLQETQYF.

Many counts were recorded for this clonotype. The rearrangement joins TRBV20-1 to TRBJ1-3; no firm D call. The V end was cut by 3 bases, the J end by 4 bases, with 13 bases between. The CDR3 is 14 residues long. Germline-derived CDR1 and CDR2 are DFQATT and SNEGSKA (reference sequence). CDR3 nucleotide sequence: TGCAGTGCTAGTATAGTAGAATCAGGAAACACCATATATTTT. It is translated as CSASIVESGNTIYF.

This clonotype was seen a handful of times. The genes are TRBV27 and TRBJ2-2; D not certain. The CDR3 runs 15 residues. V gave up 2 bases and J gave up 2 bases, with 9 bases separating them. CDR1 is MNHEY, CDR2 SMNVEV, per germline (reference sequence). The CDR3, as DNA: TGTGCCAGCAGTTTACTAGGAGATAACACCGGGGAGCTGTTTTTT. Amino acids: CASSLLGDNTGELFF.

Many counts were recorded for this clonotype. The chain couples TRBV7-9 to TRBJ2-1, with D hard to call. From germline, CDR1 is SEHNR and CDR2 FQNEAQ (reference sequence). This CDR3 comprises 12 residues. V lost 4 bases, J lost 6 bases, and 7 bases lay in between. The chain's CDR3 is CASSSPPNEQFF. The CDR3 bases are TGTGCCAGCAGCTCCCCCCCCAATGAGCAGTTCTTC.

V gene TRBV14 combines with J gene TRBJ2-5; no clear D gene. Trimming took off 1 base at V and 4 bases at J, with 16 bases between the two ends. There are 16 residues in the CDR3. The germline CDR1 and CDR2 sequences are SGHDN and FVKESK. This chain's CDR3 is CASSQVVTGPTETQYF. The CDR3 nucleotides read TGTGCCAGCAGCCAAGTCGTTACGGGCCCTACAGAGACCCAGTACTTC. The complete variable domain, with remaining parts taken from reference TRBV14 and TRBJ2-5, reads EAGVTQFPSHSVIEKGQTVTLRCDPISGHDNLYWYRRVMGKEIKFLLHFVKESKQDESGMPNNRFLAERTGGTYSTLKVQPAELEDSGVYFCASSQVVTGPTETQYFGPGTRLLVL.

This clonotype has a handful of counts. V usage is TRBV25-1 and J usage is TRBJ2-7; D not certain. The CDR3 is made up of 12 amino acids. CDR1 and CDR2 from the germline V gene are MGHDK and SYGVNS. V lost 0 bases, J lost 7 bases, and 7 bases lay in between. Here the CDR3 DNA reads TGTGCCAGCAGTGAATATCGAAGTGAGCAGTACTTC. This gives the protein CASSEYRSEQYF.

This clonotype was detected ten times or more. The chain uses TRBV19 and TRBJ2-1; D unresolved. Trimming removed 8 bases from V and 3 bases from J, with 8 bases in between. This CDR3 has 12 residues. Germline V gene sequence: CDR1 LNHDA, CDR2 SQIVND (reference sequence). CDR3 DNA: TGTGCCAGTTCCCCGGACTACAATGAGCAGTTCTTC. This translates into CASSPDYNEQFF. The full variable domain, in which reference TRBV19 and TRBJ2-1 provide the parts outside the CDR3, is DGGITQSPKYLFRKEGQNVTLSCEQNLNHDAMYWYRQDPGQGLRLIYYSQIVNDFQKGDIAEGYSVSREKKESFPLTVTSAQKNPTAFYLCASSPDYNEQFFGPGTRLTVL.

This clonotype showed up many times. The CDR3, as DNA: TGTGCCAGCAGTTCCGGGACAGGGATGAACACTGAAGCTTTCTTT. This codes for CASSSGTGMNTEAFF. The rearrangement links TRBV13 to TRBJ1-1; 9 positions agree with TRBD1. V lost 6 bases, J lost 0 bases, and 5 bases stayed unmatched. CDR3 length: 15 amino acids. Germline V gives CDR1 PRHDT, CDR2 FYEKMQ (reference sequence).

The chain uses TRBV11-2 and TRBJ2-7; unclear D gene. The CDR3 has 14 residues. Trimming stripped 4 bases from V and 7 bases from J, with 17 bases between. Per germline, CDR1 SGHAT and CDR2 FQNNGV. The chain's CDR3 is CASSSPPLTREQYF. CDR3 nucleotide sequence: TGTGCCAGCAGCTCTCCGCCCCTGACGAGAGAGCAGTACTTC.

This clonotype was detected ten times or more. The chain uses TRBV27 and TRBJ1-2; 9 nucleotides line up with TRBD1. Trimming took 1 base from V and 5 from J; bases not matched to a gene: 5. Germline V lookup: CDR1 MNHEY, CDR2 SMNVEV (reference sequence). The CDR3 spans 15 residues. The chain's CDR3 is CASSLLFGTGYGYTF. The CDR3 DNA is TGTGCCAGCAGTTTATTGTTCGGGACAGGGTATGGCTACACCTTC.